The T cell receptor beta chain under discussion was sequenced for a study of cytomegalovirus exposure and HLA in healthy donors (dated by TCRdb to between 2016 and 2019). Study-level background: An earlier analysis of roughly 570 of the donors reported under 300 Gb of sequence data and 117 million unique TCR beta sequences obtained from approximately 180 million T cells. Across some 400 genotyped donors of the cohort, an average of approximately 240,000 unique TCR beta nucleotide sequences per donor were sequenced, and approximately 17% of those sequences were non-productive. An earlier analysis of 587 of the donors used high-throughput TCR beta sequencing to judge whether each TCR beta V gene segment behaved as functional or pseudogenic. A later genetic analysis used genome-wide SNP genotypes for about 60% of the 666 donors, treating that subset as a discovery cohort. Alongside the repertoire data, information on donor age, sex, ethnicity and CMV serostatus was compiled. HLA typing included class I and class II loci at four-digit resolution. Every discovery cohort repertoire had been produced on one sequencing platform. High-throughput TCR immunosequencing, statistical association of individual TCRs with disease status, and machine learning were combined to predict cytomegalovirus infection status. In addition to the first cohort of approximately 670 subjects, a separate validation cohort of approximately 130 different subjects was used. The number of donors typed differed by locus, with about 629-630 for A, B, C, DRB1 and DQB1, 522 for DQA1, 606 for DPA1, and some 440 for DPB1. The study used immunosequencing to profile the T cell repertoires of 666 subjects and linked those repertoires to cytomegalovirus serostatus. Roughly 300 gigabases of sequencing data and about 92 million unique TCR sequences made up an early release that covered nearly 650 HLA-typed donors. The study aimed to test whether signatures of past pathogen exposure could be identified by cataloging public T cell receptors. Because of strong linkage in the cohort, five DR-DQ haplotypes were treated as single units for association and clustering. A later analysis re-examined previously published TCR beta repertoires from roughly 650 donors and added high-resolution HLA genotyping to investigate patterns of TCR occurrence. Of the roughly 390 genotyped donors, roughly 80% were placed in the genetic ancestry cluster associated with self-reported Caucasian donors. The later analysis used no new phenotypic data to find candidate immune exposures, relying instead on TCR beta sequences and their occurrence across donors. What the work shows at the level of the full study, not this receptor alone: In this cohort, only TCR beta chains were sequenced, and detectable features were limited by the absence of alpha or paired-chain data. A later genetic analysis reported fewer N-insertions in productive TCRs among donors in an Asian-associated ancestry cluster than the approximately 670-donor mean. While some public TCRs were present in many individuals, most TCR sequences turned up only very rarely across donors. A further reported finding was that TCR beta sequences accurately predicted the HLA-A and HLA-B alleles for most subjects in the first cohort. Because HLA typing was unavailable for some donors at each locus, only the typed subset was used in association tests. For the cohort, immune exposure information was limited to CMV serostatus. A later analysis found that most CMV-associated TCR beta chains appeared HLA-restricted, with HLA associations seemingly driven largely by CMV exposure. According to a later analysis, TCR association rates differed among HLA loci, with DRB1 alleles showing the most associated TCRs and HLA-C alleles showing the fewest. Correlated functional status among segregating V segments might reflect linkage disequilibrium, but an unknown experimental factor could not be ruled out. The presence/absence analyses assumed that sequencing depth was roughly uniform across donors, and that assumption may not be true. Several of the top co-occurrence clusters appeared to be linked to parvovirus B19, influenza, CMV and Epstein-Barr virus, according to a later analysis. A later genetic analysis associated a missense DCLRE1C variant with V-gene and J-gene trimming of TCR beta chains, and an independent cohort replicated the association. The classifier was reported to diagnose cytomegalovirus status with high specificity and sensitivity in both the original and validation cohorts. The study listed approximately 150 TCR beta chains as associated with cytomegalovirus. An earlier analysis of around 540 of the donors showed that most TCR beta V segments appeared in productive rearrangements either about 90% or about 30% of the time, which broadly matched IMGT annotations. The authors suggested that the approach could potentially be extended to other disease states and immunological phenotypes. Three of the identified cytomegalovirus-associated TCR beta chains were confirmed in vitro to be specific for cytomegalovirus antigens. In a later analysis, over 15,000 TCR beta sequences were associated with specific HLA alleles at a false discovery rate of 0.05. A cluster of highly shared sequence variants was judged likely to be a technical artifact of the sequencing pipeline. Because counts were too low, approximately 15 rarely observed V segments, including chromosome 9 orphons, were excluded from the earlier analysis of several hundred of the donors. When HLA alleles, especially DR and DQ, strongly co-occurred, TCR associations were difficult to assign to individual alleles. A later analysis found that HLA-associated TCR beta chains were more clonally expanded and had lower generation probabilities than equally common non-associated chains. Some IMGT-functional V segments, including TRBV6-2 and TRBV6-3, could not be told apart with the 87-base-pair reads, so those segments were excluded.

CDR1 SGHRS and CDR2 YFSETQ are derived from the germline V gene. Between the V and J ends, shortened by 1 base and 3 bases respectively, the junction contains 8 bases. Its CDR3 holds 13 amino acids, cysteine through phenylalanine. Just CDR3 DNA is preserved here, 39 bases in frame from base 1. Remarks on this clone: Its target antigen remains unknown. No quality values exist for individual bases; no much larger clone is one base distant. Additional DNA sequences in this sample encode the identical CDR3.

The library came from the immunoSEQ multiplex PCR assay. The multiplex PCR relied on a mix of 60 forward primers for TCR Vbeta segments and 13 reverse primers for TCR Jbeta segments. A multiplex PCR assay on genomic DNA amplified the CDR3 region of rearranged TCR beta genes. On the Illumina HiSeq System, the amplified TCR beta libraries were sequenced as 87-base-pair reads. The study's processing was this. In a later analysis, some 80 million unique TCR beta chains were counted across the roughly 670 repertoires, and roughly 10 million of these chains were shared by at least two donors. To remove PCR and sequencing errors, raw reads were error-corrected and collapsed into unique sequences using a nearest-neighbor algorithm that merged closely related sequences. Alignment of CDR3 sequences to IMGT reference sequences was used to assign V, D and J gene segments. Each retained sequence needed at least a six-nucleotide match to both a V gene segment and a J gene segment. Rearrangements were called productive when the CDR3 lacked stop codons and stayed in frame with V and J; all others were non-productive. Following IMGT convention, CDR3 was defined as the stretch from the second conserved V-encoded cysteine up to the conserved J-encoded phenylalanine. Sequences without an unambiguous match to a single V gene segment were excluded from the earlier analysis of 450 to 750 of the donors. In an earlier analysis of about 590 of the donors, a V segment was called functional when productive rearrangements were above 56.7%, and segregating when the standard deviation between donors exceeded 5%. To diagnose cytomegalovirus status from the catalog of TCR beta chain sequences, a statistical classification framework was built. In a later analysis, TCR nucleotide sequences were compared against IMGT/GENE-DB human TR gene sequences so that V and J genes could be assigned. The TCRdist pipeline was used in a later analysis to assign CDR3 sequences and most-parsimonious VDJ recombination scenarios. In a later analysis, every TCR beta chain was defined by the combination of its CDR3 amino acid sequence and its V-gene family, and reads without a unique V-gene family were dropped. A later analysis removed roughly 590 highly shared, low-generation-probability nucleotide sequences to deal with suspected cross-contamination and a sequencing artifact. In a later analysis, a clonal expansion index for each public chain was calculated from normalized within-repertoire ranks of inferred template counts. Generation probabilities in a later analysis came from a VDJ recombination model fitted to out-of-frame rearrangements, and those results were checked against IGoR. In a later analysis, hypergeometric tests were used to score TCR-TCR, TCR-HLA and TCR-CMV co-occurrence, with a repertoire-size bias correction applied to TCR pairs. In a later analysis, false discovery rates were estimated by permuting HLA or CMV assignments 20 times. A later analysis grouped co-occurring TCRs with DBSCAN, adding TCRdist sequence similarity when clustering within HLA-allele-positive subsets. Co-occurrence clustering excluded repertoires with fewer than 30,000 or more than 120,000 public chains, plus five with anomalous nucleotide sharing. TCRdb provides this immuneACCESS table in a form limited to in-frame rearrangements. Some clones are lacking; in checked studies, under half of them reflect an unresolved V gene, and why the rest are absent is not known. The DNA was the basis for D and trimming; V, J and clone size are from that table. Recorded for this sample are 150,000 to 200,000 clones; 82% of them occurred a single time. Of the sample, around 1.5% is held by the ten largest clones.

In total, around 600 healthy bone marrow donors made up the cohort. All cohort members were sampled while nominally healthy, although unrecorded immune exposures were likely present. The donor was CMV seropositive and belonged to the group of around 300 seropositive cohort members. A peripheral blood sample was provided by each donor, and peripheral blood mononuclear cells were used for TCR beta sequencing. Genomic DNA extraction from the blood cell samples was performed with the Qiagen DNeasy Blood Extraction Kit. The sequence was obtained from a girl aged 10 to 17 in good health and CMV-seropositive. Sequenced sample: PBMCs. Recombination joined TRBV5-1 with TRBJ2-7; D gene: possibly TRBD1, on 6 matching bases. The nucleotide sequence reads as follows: TGCGCCAGCAGCTTGACAGGGAACTACGAGCAGTACTTC. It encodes CASSLTGNYEQYF.